This T cell receptor beta chain was sequenced for a study of long-term antiretroviral therapy in people with HIV. The study, taken as a whole, reports: The study found narrower CDR3 length ranges in HIV repertoires than in controls.

Per germline, CDR1 SGHAT and CDR2 FQNNGV. V lost 5 bases to trimming and J lost 11 bases; unmatched junction nucleotides: 11. This CDR3 is 13 amino acids long. Running of the v3.0 immunoSEQ assay took place at survey level. Clones were sequenced by immunoSEQ multiplex PCR, and TCRdb holds only the in-frame ones, with some missing. The sample has 25,000 to 35,000 clones; roughly 97% are singletons. On this clone: Its antigen remains unknown.

The rearrangement uses TRBV11-2 and TRBJ1-1, with TRBD1 identical over 7 bases. The TCR was taken from a man aged 25-45 years with HIV. The sample here was unsorted PBMCs, taken 6.9 years after starting antiretroviral therapy. The CDR3 bases are TGTGCCAGCAGCGACTACAGGGGACCTACGGCTTTCTTT. Its translation: CASSDYRGPTAFF.